The table lists the clone carrying this T cell receptor (beta chain) with a few counts. The antigen remains undetermined. Of the isolated RNA, all was reverse transcribed, and so the sequenced material was expressed TCRB transcripts. There were several million reads on average in the naive, central memory and regulatory T cell samples. Sequencing used immunoSEQ multiplex PCR; TCRdb keeps in-frame clones, though not all of them. Seen here are about 340,000 clones, 9.3% observed once, and the top ten hold around 1%. This sample was taken from a study of beta chain features in type 1 diabetes. Whole-study results and caveats: Across patients, naive, central memory and Treg TCRB repertoires exhibited apparently greater similarity than was observed across healthy donors. Moderately but significantly shorter TCRB CDR3s were found in Type 1 diabetes patients in all four CD4+ subsets. Here, the possible influence of HLA type (on TCRB rearrangement) remained unresolved.

Sorted populations were all over 95% pure. This CDR3 region has 12 residues. V was clipped by 7 bases and J by 6 bases, with 9 bases between them. Germline V gene sequence: CDR1 MNHEY, CDR2 SMNVEV (reference sequence). This clonotype originated in a man aged 30 to 45 with type 1 diabetes. The chain joins TRBV27 to TRBJ2-2; D is ambiguous. Sequenced input: central memory CD4+ T cells from blood. In DNA, the CDR3 is TGTGCCAGCACCTACCGGTCCGGGGAGCTGTTTTTT. This sequence encodes CASTYRSGELFF.